The rows below give T cell receptor beta chains drawn from one sample of a study of patients and donors after allogeneic stem cell transplantation. TCRdb itself ran the RT-PCR reads through MiXCR, one entry per CDR3 protein. The sample lists about 200,000 distinct CDR3 sequences; 35% to 45% were seen once. Specimen: blood, either unsorted or a sorted T cell fraction (not recorded which). The source of these receptors is a human donor who was either an allogeneic HSCT recipient or a stem cell or donor lymphocyte infusion donor (not recorded which). It is not recorded whose cells these are; they may come from a transplant donor. CDR3s include the opening cysteine and the closing phenylalanine or tryptophan. D genes are given only for firm matches. Clone sizes are given selectively: once, few, many, or a class where the clone is expanded.

v_gene	j_gene	d_gene	abundance	CDR3nt	CDR3aa
TRBV20-1	TRBJ1-2	NA	NA	TGCAGTGCTAGAGGGGGGATTTATGGCTACACCTTC	CSARGGIYGYTF
TRBV27	TRBJ1-5	NA	few	TGTGCCAGCAGTTCTGGTTGGAGCAATCAGCCCCAGCATTTT	CASSSGWSNQPQHF
TRBV20-1	TRBJ2-7	TRBD1	NA	TGCAGTGCTAGAGGAGGGACAGTGGCCTACGAGCAGTACTTC	CSARGGTVAYEQYF
TRBV5-1	TRBJ1-5	TRBD1	NA	TGCGCCAGCCGGACAGGGGACCATCAGCCCCAGCATTTT	CASRTGDHQPQHF
TRBV27	TRBJ1-2	NA	NA	TGTGCCAGCAGCCGAACGATTCAGGCCGACTATGGCTACACCTTC	CASSRTIQADYGYTF
TRBV7-2	TRBJ2-3	NA	medium-sized	TGTGCCAGCAGCTTAGAACGGCCCACTACGCAGTATTTT	CASSLERPTTQYF
TRBV15	TRBJ2-5	NA	NA	TGTGCCACCAGCAGAGAAGGAGAGACCCAGTACTTC	CATSREGETQYF
TRBV29-1	TRBJ2-7	NA	NA	TGCAGCGTTGAAAGTGAGGAGAGTGGGGGACCCGAGCAGTACTTC	CSVESEESGGPEQYF
TRBV30	TRBJ2-7	NA	NA	TGTGCCTGGAGTGTAAGACTTGCCTACGAGCAGTACTTC	CAWSVRLAYEQYF
TRBV20-1	TRBJ1-5	NA	few	TGCAGTGCTGATGTGGCAGGGAAGGAGCATCAGCCCCAGCATTTT	CSADVAGKEHQPQHF
TRBV28	TRBJ2-7	TRBD1	once	TGTGCCAGCAGCCTGGCCGGGACAGACCTATACGAGCAGTACTTC	CASSLAGTDLYEQYF
TRBV6-6	TRBJ2-5	TRBD2	few	TGTGCCAGCAGTTACCTAGCCGGGAGGGGGGAGACCCAGTACTTC	CASSYLAGRGETQYF
TRBV14	TRBJ2-1	NA	few	TGTGCCAGCAACCACCGGGACACGTTGTTCGAGCAGTTCTTC	CASNHRDTLFEQFF
TRBV12-3/TRBV12-4	TRBJ1-2	NA	NA	TGTGCCAGCAGTTTTTTGACAGCTGTCTATGGCTACACCTTC	CASSFLTAVYGYTF
TRBV3-1	TRBJ2-3	NA	few	TGTGCCAGCAGCCACTATACGCAGATTGGTGCGCAGTATTTT	CASSHYTQIGAQYF
TRBV25-1	TRBJ2-7	TRBD1	few	TGTGCCAGCAGGGACAGGTACTACGAGCAGTACTTC	CASRDRYYEQYF
TRBV7-9	TRBJ2-3	NA	NA	TGTGCCAGCAGCTTAGTATCGGCCCTACAGTATTTT	CASSLVSALQYF
TRBV6-6	TRBJ2-1	TRBD1	NA	TGTGCCAGCAGTCTTCGGGGACAGTACAATGAGCAGTTCTTC	CASSLRGQYNEQFF
TRBV20-1	TRBJ1-5	NA	few	TGCAGTGCTAGAGATCGGGGGCCCTTTAATCAGCCCCAGCATTTT	CSARDRGPFNQPQHF
TRBV20-1	TRBJ1-6	NA	few	TGCAGTGGTAGAGGGGGGGGCCTCTATAATTCACCCCTCCACTTT	CSGRGGGLYNSPLHF
TRBV27	TRBJ1-1	NA	NA	TGTGCCAGCAGGCCCTCTATGAGGGGACGGACTGAAGCTTTCTTT	CASRPSMRGRTEAFF
TRBV7-2	TRBJ1-2	NA	few	TGTGCCAGCAGCTTAGGGAGTTGGGGGACTAAGGGCTACACCTTC	CASSLGSWGTKGYTF
TRBV7-9	TRBJ2-1	TRBD1	once	TGTGCCAGCAGCCTATCGGACAGGGGGTACAATGAGCAGTTCTTC	CASSLSDRGYNEQFF
TRBV28	TRBJ2-1	NA	few	TGTGCCAGCAGCAAACCCGCAGAGATTGAGCAGTTCTTC	CASSKPAEIEQFF
TRBV18	TRBJ1-2	NA	NA	TGTGCCAGCTCACCACCGGGGACGGACTATGGCTACACCTTC	CASSPPGTDYGYTF
TRBV30	TRBJ2-7	NA	NA	TGTGCCTGGACCACGCGTTTCGTGGACGAGCAGTACTTC	CAWTTRFVDEQYF
TRBV29-1	TRBJ2-7	NA	NA	TGCAGCGTTGAACAGTACTACGAGCAGTACTTC	CSVEQYYEQYF
TRBV5-1	TRBJ1-1	NA	NA	TGCGCCAGCAGCGGAGGAGGCGTAAACACTGAAGCTTTCTTT	CASSGGGVNTEAFF
TRBV6-5	TRBJ2-6	NA	once	TGTGCCAGCAGTTACCAAACCTCTGGGGCCAACGTCCTGACTTTC	CASSYQTSGANVLTF
TRBV10-3	TRBJ1-6	TRBD1	NA	TGTGCCATCCTACCAAGACAGGGTGGATCACCCCTCCACTTT	CAILPRQGGSPLHF
TRBV5-6	TRBJ1-5	NA	NA	TGTGCCAGCAGCTTGGCGTCTGAGAATCAGCCCCAGCATTTT	CASSLASENQPQHF
TRBV12-3/TRBV12-4	TRBJ1-5	NA	many	TGTGCCAGCAGTGCGGGATTAGGGGTAGGGCCCCAGCATTTT	CASSAGLGVGPQHF
TRBV5-1	TRBJ2-7	NA	once	TGCGCCAGCAGCCGAACAATGAAGGGGCGCGACGAGCAGTACTTC	CASSRTMKGRDEQYF
TRBV5-1	TRBJ1-1	TRBD1	few	TGCGCCAGCAGACAACAGGGGATGAACACTGAAGCTTTCTTT	CASRQQGMNTEAFF
TRBV11-2	TRBJ1-4	NA	NA	TGTGCCAGCACCGACAGGAGTACAACTAATGAAAAACTGTTTTTT	CASTDRSTTNEKLFF
TRBV29-1	TRBJ1-1	NA	NA	TGCAGCGTTGGAAACTCCATGAACACTGAAGCTTTCTTT	CSVGNSMNTEAFF
TRBV6-5	TRBJ2-7	NA	NA	TGTGCCAGCAGCCGAAATAGGGGAGAGCAGTACTTC	CASSRNRGEQYF
TRBV15	TRBJ2-1	NA	few	TGTGCCACCAGCAGAGGTGGGGGGACAGACAATGAGCAGTTCTTC	CATSRGGGTDNEQFF
TRBV4-3	TRBJ2-5	TRBD2	NA	TGCGCCAGCAGCCAATGGTGGCGGGGGGATGAGACCCAGTACTTC	CASSQWWRGDETQYF
TRBV7-2	TRBJ1-5	NA	NA	TGTGCCAGCAGCTTAGACTCGATCCAGCCCCAGCATTTT	CASSLDSIQPQHF
TRBV5-5	TRBJ2-7	TRBD2	NA	TGTGCCAGCAGCCCCACGGGGAGGAGGGACTACTACGAGCAGTACTTC	CASSPTGRRDYYEQYF
TRBV7-9	TRBJ1-1	NA	NA	TGTGCCAGCAGCTTAATTGTTCTGCCGGACACTGAAGCTTTCTTT	CASSLIVLPDTEAFF
TRBV2	TRBJ2-7	TRBD1	NA	TGTGCCAGCAGTGTGGGGACAGGCACCTACGAGCAGTACTTC	CASSVGTGTYEQYF
TRBV5-1	TRBJ1-2	TRBD1	NA	TGCGCCAGCAGCTTCGGACAGGGGATCTATGGCTACACCTTC	CASSFGQGIYGYTF
TRBV9	TRBJ2-2	NA	NA	TGTGCCAGCAGCGTAGACGGCGGCGGGGGCAACGCGAACACCGGGGAGCTGTTTTTT	CASSVDGGGGNANTGELFF
TRBV12-3/TRBV12-4	TRBJ1-1	TRBD1	NA	TGTGCCAGCAGTCGAACCCAGGGGGCCTTGGCTGAAGCTTTCTTT	CASSRTQGALAEAFF
TRBV12-3/TRBV12-4	TRBJ2-7	TRBD1	NA	TGTGCCAGCGGGCCGGGACAGCCCTACGAGCAGTACTTC	CASGPGQPYEQYF
TRBV13	TRBJ2-4	NA	NA	TGTGCCAGCAGCCTTTACCTAGCCAAAAACATTCAGTACTTC	CASSLYLAKNIQYF
TRBV6-2/TRBV6-3	TRBJ1-2	TRBD1	NA	TGTGCCAGCAGTTACTCCGGGACAGGCGGTGGCTACACCTTC	CASSYSGTGGGYTF
TRBV20-1	TRBJ2-2	NA	NA	TGCAGTGCTAGACGGGGGGCGTACACCGGGGAGCTGTTTTTT	CSARRGAYTGELFF
TRBV29-1	TRBJ1-1	NA	few	TGCAGCGTTGATCGGGGGGATTGGACTGAAGCTTTCTTT	CSVDRGDWTEAFF
TRBV10-3	TRBJ1-2	TRBD1	NA	TGTGCCATCAGTGCCCCCGGGACAGAAGAAGATGGCTACACCTTC	CAISAPGTEEDGYTF
TRBV5-1	TRBJ2-5	NA	NA	TGCGCCAGCAGCTTGGAGGCCAGAGAGACCCAGTACTTC	CASSLEARETQYF
TRBV24-1	TRBJ2-2	NA	few	TGTGCCACCAGAGGGAGGAACACCGGGGAGCTGTTTTTT	CATRGRNTGELFF